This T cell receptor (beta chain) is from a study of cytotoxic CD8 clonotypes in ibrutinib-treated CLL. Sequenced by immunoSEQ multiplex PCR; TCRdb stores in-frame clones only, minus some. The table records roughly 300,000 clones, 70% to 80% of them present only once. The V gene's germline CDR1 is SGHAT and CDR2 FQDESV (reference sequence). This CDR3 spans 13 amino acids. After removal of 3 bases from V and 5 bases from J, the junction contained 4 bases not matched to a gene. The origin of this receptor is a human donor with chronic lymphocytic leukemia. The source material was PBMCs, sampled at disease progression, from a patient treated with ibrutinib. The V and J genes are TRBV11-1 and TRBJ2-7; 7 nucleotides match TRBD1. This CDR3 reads CASSFDRADEQYF. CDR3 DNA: TGTGCCAGCAGCTTCGACAGGGCCGACGAGCAGTACTTC.